This entry is about one T cell receptor (beta chain). The method was immunoSEQ multiplex PCR; TCRdb's version includes in-frame clones alone and lacks a portion of them. The table shows approximately 250,000 clones, with about 82% occurring only once. The source of the sample is a study of blood T cell repertoires in COVID-19. The CDR3 is 14 amino acids. Trimming cost V 5 bases and J 6 bases; bases outside gene matches: 7. Germline values: CDR1 LNHDA, CDR2 SQIVND (reference sequence). The sample was peripheral blood. The TCR was taken from a woman aged 80 or over with COVID-19, enrolled during active disease. V is TRBV19 and J is TRBJ1-1; TRBD1 agrees at 9 bases. The CDR3 protein is CASSDRDRAPEAFF. The CDR3 coding sequence is TGTGCCAGTAGTGACCGGGACAGGGCGCCTGAAGCTTTCTTT.